This T cell receptor (beta chain) was identified in a study of blood T cell repertoires in COVID-19. Turning to the study itself: The study drew acute and convalescent COVID-19 samples from the United States, Italy and Spain. Sample material is recorded as cDNA or gDNA derived from T cells, B-cell-depleted T cells, or PBMCs.

The V and J ends lost 0 bases and 9 bases respectively, with 9 bases between them. This CDR3 is built from 14 residues. Per the germline V gene, CDR1 is MNHEY and CDR2 is SVGAGI. In the authors' workflow: Quantification of nucleated cells was approximated via reference gene primer amplification. Data came from immunoSEQ multiplex PCR; TCRdb stores just in-frame clones and leaves some out. V and J calls and clone size are as listed in that table; D and trimming were resolved from the DNA. The sample shows roughly 200,000 clones, roughly 85% of them seen only once. The gene calls are TRBV6-5 and TRBJ1-6, with D tentatively TRBD1 (6 bases). The clonotype was recovered from a human donor with active or convalescent COVID-19. The donor label of this sample is uncertain. Sequences were obtained from peripheral blood. The CDR3 loop is CASSYSIRGSPLHF. As DNA, the CDR3 is TGTGCCAGCAGTTACTCGATCAGGGGTTCACCCCTCCACTTT.